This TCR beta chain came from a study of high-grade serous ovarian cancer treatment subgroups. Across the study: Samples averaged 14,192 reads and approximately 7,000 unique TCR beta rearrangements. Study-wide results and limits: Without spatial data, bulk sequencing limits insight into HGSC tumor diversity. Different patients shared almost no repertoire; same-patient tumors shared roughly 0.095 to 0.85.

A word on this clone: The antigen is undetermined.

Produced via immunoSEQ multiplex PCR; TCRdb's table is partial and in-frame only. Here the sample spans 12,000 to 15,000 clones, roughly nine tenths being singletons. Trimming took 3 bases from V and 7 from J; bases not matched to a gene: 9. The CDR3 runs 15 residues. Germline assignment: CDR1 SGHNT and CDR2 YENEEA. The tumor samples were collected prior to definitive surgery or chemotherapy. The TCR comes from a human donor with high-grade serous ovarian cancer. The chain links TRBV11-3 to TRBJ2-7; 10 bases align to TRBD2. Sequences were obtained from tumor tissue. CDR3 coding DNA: TGTGCCAGCAGCTTTTCTAGCGGGGGACAAGGAGAGCAGTACTTC. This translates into CASSFSSGGQGEQYF.